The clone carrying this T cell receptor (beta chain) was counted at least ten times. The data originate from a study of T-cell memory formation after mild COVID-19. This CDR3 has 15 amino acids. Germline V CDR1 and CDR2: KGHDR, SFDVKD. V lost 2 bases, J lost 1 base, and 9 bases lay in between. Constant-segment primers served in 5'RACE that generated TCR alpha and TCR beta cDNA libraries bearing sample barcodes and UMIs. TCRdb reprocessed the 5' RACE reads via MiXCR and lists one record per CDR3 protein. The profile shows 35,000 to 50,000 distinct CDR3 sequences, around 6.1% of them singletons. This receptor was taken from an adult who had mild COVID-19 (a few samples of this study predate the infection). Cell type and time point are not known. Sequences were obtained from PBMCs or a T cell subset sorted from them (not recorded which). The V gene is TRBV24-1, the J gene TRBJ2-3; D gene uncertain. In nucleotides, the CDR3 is TGTGCCACCAGTGATTCAAGGGTTCGCACAGATACGCAGTATTTT. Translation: CATSDSRVRTDTQYF.